This TCR beta chain was observed in a study of blood T cell repertoires in COVID-19. Whole-study context: Samples taken during acute and convalescent COVID-19 were collected in the United States, Italy and Spain. The cDNA or gDNA used as material had been derived from T cells, B-cell-depleted T cells, or PBMCs.

This clone was seen once. The data were produced by immunoSEQ multiplex PCR, yet TCRdb's version contains in-frame clones alone and is incomplete. The profile covers 150,000 to 250,000 clones, with less than 95% appearing a single time and about 0.76% taken by the ten largest. The sequencing sample was made of peripheral blood. The sequence derives from a man younger than 45 with COVID-19, enrolled during active disease.

The CDR3 DNA sequence: TGTGCCAGTAGTATAGTGGAGCCGCTCCTAGGCAATGAGCAGTTCTTC. Its protein is CASSIVEPLLGNEQFF. The chain is built from TRBV19 and TRBJ2-1, with D unresolved. From germline, CDR1 is LNHDA and CDR2 SQIVND (reference sequence). Trimming removed 1 base from V and 6 bases from J, with 16 bases in between. CDR3 size: 16 residues.